This T cell receptor (beta chain) came from a study of blood T cell repertoires in COVID-19 (dated by TCRdb to between 2020 and 2021). For context, the study as a whole: Samples from collaborators originated in the United States, Italy and Spain and spanned both the acute and convalescent phases of COVID-19. The prospective study material was composed of cDNA or gDNA derived from T cells, B-cell-depleted T cells, or PBMCs. Subjects who had been exposed to COVID-19, were actively infected with it, or had recovered from it provided the deeply sampled blood TCRbeta repertoires that made up the dataset. The repertoires were made available in a free public database intended to serve as a resource for research on the immune response to SARS-CoV-2. The samples were drawn from two sources: the first 160 participants of the ongoing ImmuneRACE study, and fewer than 1,500 subjects contributed by 6 global collaborators. The sample metadata nearly always contained a de-identified subject ID, COVID-19 status, age in years and sex. Where available, HLA class I and class II types were taken from metadata supplied by the sample provider and were not determined by assay-based typing. Paper-wide results and their limitations: How much clinical and demographic metadata was included differed by source and by participant, and the metadata was provided uncurated.

The immunoSEQ Assay, a bias-controlled multiplex PCR, was used to amplify TCRbeta CDR3 regions from genomic DNA. The original pipeline was this. Nucleated cell counts per sample were estimated from amplification of reference gene primers within the assay. To quantify the absolute abundance of each unique TCRbeta CDR3 rearrangement, sequence reads were collapsed and filtered. For each sample, productive Simpson clonality was calculated as the square root of Simpson's diversity index across productive rearrangements. The source is immuneACCESS, and TCRdb retained only in-frame sequences with V and J called. Part of the clones is not carried over; for the studies checked, unresolved V genes explain less than half of this, and the remainder is unexplained. The DNA gave D and trimming, while V, J and clone size come from that table. The sample contains a few hundred thousand clones, approximately 90% of them found a single time. The ten largest account for nearly 4.5% of the sample.

CDR1 and CDR2, per the germline V gene, are KGHSH and LQKENI. Reading from cysteine to phenylalanine, the CDR3 counts 15 amino acids. Only the CDR3 part of the read is kept: 45 bases, read in frame from the first base. V loses 6 bases of germline sequence and J loses 0 bases, and the interval between the two ends is 14 bases. The collaborating institutions used their own protocols to collect whole blood in K2EDTA tubes. For TCRbeta analysis, collaborators shipped samples in one of three forms: frozen whole blood, isolated PBMCs, or DNA extracted from either of those sample types. Note on this clone: Its antigen target is currently unknown. No quality values exist for individual bases; no much larger clone is one base distant.

The rearranged segments are TRBV18 and TRBJ1-1; the D segment could be TRBD1, given 6 matching bases. The specimen sequenced was peripheral blood. The source is a man aged 45-65 years with acute or convalescent COVID-19. The CDR3 corresponds to CASSSGTPLNTEAFF. The DNA reads TGTGCCAGCTCTTCCGGGACACCACTGAACACTGAAGCTTTCTTT.